The clone carrying this T cell receptor (beta chain) showed up many times. The antigen remains unidentified. Each CDR3 protein gets one entry after TCRdb re-called the 5' RACE reads with MiXCR. Of 200,000 to 250,000 distinct CDR3 sequences in the sample, about 6.7% were seen once. The sample is drawn from a study of CD8 T cells in ankylosing spondylitis. The study, taken as a whole, reports: Characteristic, it appeared, of ankylosing spondylitis blood was a TCR beta motif of about eight highly homologous variants. Relatively scarce in peripheral blood, disease-linked clones were CD8+. Matched synovial fluid from ankylosing spondylitis patients was reported to be enriched for disease-linked clones. Reports of some motif variants in reactive arthritis synovial fluid and blood predate this one.

The sequenced sample consisted of blood, either unsorted or a sorted T cell fraction (not recorded which). This receptor was obtained from a male donor with ankylosing spondylitis.

The CDR3 loop reads CASSFPSQGPNTGELFF. The CDR3, as DNA: TGTGCCAGCAGCTTCCCGAGCCAGGGTCCGAACACCGGGGAGCTGTTTTTT. This sequence joins TRBV7-9 and TRBJ2-2; perhaps TRBD1 as D (5 bases). CDR1 and CDR2 from the germline V gene are SEHNR and FQNEAQ (reference sequence). The CDR3 has 17 amino acids. The V end lost 3 bases, the J end lost 0 bases, and 14 bases lay between the germline ends.